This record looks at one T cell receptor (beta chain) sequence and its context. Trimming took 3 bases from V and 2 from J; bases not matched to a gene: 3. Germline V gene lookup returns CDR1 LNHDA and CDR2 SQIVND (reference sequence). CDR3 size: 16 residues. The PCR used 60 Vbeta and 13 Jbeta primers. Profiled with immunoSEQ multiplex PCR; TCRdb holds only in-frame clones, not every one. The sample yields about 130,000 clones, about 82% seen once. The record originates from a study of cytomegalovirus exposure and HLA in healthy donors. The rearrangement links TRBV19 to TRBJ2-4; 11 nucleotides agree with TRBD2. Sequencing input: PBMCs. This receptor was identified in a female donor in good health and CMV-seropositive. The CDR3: CASSITSGSTKNIQYF. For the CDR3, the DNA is TGTGCCAGTAGTATCACTAGCGGGAGTACCAAAAACATTCAGTACTTC.